This T cell receptor beta chain appears in the sequencing data of a study of CD4 and CD8 cells across lung adenocarcinoma regions. V was cut by 6 bases and J by 7 bases, with 16 bases left in between. This CDR3 is built from 14 residues. Germline V CDR1 and CDR2: MNHNS, SASEGT. TCRdb re-called the PCR reads through MiXCR, storing one row per CDR3 protein. The sample includes around 15,000 distinct CDR3 sequences, 55% of them seen just once. The patients had localized lung adenocarcinoma, a non-small cell subtype. The sequence was collected from a female donor with lung adenocarcinoma. The CD4 and CD8 labels of this study may be unreliable. What was sequenced was CD8+ T cells from the center of a lung tumor. The chain uses TRBV6-1 and TRBJ2-1; perhaps TRBD2 as D (7 bases). CDR3 in amino acids: CASSRGDMQNEQFF. The DNA for the CDR3 is TGTGCCAGCAGCCGGGGGGACATGCAGAATGAGCAGTTCTTC.